This TCR beta chain came from a study of CD8 T cells in Susac syndrome (dated by TCRdb to between 2018 and 2021). As for the study more broadly: Repertoire sequencing was used to test whether CD8+ T cell activation and differentiation in Susac syndrome was antigen driven. The clonality of the CD8+ T cell repertoire was compared across some eleven healthy donors, around 14 Susac syndrome patients and about 15 multiple sclerosis patients. Study-wide findings and limitations: The number of individuals in the TCR sequencing and HLA analysis was recognized as being relatively small.

The CDR3 starts with the cysteine, ends with the phenylalanine, and has 13 residues. Of all the DNA, just the CDR3 is kept, 39 bases in frame from base 1. CDR1 is given as MNHEY and CDR2 as SMNVEV, both from the germline V gene (reference sequence). Trimming removed 6 bases from V and 4 bases from J; the gene matches leave 5 bases unexplained. High-throughput TCR beta sequencing profiled peripheral blood CD8+ and CD4+ T cells from healthy donors, Susac syndrome patients and multiple sclerosis patients. Treatment-naive patients with stable or active relapsing-remitting disease fulfilling revised McDonald criteria were used as multiple sclerosis controls. CD8+ TEMRA cells were enriched by FACS, while bulk CD8+ and CD4+ T cells were purified by magnetic negative isolation. Blood was collected in EDTA tubes and processed within 24 hours, with PBMCs isolated through density gradient centrifugation. PBMCs intended for TCR sequencing were cryopreserved in liquid nitrogen and thawed later in a water bath at 37 degrees C. A purity of at least 90% was achieved for sorted or isolated CD4+, CD8+ and CD8+ TEMRA cells.

Remarks on this clonotype: Its antigen has not been determined. Per-nucleotide qualities are absent, and no much larger clonotype sits a single base away.

RNA was extracted with the RNeasy kit and roughly 0.45 to 1 ug was reverse transcribed using random hexamers. TCR beta CDR3 regions were amplified with the immunoSEQ multiplex PCR assay covering 54 Vbeta and 13 Jbeta segments. To correct PCR amplification bias, a synthetic template baseline was used for both primer optimization and computational correction. The original methods were these. Reads were annotated to V, D and J genes per IMGT and analyzed with immunoSEQ Analyzer, keeping only productive sequences. Clonality was calculated as one minus the Shannon entropy normalized by log2 of the number of productive unique sequences. Public and private clones were assessed among the 100 most prevalent clones of each patient and control. Clones were defined as Susac-specific if absent from the healthy and MS cohorts, from approximately 1,100 published viral clones and from other ImmuneACCESS disease sequences. TCRdb handled the public reads itself, with Q25 trimming in fastp and clone calling in MiXCR, and kept productive beta chains. Rows matching on CDR3 protein sequence are summarized as one entry with the most common DNA and genes. TCRdb, not the authors, supplied the V and J calls. This sample gives roughly 140,000 distinct CDR3 sequences in total; roughly 94% of them show up just once. About 0.21% of the sample belongs to the ten largest clones.

This receptor chain uses TRBV27 and TRBJ2-7, and 8 junctional nucleotides match TRBD2. Sequenced: CD8+ T cells from PBMCs. The sequence came from a human donor with multiple sclerosis. Read as DNA, the sequence is TGTGCCAGCAGAGCGGGGGTTATTTACGAGCAGTACTTC. It encodes CASRAGVIYEQYF.